This TCR beta chain comes out of a study of control samples from healthy donors and cancer patients. The table came from immunoSEQ multiplex PCR; TCRdb's copy has only in-frame clones and leaves some out. The sample shows approximately 100,000 clones, roughly 91% of them seen only once. Germline values: CDR1 SGHDN, CDR2 FVKESK. This CDR3 spans 14 amino acids. With 4 bases removed from V and 5 bases from J, the gap between germline ends came to 14 bases. V is TRBV14 and J is TRBJ1-1; tentatively, D is TRBD1 (5 bases). Sequenced: blood. This TCR was recovered from a man younger than 40 in good health. CDR3 coding DNA: TGTGCCAGCAGCCCCGGTGGGGGAAGGACTGAAGCTTTCTTT. This sequence encodes CASSPGGGRTEAFF.